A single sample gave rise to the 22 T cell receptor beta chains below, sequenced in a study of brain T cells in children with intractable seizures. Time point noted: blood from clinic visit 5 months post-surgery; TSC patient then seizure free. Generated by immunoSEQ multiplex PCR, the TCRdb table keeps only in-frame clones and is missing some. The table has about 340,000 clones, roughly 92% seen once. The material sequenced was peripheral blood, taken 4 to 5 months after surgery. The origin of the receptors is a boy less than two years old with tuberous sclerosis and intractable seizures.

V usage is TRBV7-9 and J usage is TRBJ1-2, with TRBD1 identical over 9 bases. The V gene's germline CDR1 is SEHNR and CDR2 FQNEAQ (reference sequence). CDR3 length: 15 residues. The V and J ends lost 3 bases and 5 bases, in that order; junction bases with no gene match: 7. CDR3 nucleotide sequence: TGTGCCAGCAGCTTGAGACAGGGGGAGTTATATGGCTACACCTTC. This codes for CASSLRQGELYGYTF.

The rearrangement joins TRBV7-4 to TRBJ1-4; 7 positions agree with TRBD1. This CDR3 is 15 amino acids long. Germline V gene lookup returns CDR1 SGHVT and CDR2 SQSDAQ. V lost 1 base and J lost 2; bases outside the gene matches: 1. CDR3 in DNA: TGTGCCAGCAGCTTAGAGGGACAGACTAATGAAAAACTGTTTTTT. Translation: CASSLEGQTNEKLFF.

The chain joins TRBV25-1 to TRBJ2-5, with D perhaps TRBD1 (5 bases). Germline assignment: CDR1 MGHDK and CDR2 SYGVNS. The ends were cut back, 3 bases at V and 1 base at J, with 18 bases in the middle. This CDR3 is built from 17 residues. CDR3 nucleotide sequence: TGTGCCAGCAGTGATTCCCCCGACAGCTTACTCCAAGAGACCCAGTACTTC. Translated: CASSDSPDSLLQETQYF.

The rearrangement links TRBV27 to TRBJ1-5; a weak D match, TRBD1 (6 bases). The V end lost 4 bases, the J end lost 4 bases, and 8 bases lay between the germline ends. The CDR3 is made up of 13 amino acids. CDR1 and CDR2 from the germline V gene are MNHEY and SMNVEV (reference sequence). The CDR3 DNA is TGTGCCAGCAGTTGGGACACTAATCAGCCCCAGCATTTT. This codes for CASSWDTNQPQHF.

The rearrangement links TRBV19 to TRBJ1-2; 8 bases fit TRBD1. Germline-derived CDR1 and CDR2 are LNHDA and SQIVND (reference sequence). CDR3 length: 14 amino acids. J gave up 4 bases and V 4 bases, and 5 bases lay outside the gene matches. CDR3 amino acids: CASSSGDRLYGYTF. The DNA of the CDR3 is TGTGCCAGTAGTAGTGGGGACAGGCTCTATGGCTACACCTTC.

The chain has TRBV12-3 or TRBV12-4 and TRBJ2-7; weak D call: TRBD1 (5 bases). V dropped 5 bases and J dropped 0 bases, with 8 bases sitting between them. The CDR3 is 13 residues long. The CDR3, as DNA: TGTGCCAGCAGTGCGGACACCTCCTACGAGCAGTACTTC. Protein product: CASSADTSYEQYF.

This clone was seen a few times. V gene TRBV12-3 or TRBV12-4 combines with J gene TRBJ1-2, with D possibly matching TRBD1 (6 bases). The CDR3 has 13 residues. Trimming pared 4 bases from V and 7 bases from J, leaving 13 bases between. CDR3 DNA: TGTGCCAGCAGTTCCAGGGGAGGTGGTGGCTACACCTTC. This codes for CASSSRGGGGYTF.

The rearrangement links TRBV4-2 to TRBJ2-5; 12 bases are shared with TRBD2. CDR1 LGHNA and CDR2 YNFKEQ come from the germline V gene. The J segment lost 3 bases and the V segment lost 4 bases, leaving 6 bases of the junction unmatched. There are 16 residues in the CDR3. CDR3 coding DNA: TGTGCCAGCAGCCCAGGACTAGCGGGGACCAAAGAGACCCAGTACTTC. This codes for CASSPGLAGTKETQYF.

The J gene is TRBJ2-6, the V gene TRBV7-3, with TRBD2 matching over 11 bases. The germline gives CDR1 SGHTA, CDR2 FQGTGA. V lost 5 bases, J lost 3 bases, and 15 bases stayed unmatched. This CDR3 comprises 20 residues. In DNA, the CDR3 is TGTGCCAGCAGCCGATATGATAGCGGGGGGGCCCCTCTTGGGGCCAACGTCCTGACTTTC. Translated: CASSRYDSGGAPLGANVLTF.

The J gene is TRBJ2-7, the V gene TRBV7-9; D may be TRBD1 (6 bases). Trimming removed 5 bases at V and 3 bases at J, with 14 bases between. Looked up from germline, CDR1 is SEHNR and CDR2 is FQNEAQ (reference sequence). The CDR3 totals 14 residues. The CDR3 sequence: CASSQVTGFYEQYF. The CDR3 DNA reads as TGTGCCAGCAGCCAGGTAACAGGGTTCTACGAGCAGTACTTC. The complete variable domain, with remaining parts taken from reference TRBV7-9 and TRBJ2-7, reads DTGVSQNPRHKITKRGQNVTFRCDPISEHNRLYWYRQTLGQGPEFLTYFQNEAQLEKSRLLSDRFSAERPKGSFSTLEIQRTEQGDSAMYLCASSQVTGFYEQYFGPGTRLTVT.

CDR3 in amino acids: CASSLVGAESKETQYF. The CDR3 coding sequence is TGTGCCAGCAGCTTAGTGGGGGCGGAATCTAAAGAGACCCAGTACTTC. The chain recombines TRBV7-8 with TRBJ2-5, with D perhaps TRBD1 (6 bases). CDR3 size: 16 residues. V lost 1 base, J lost 3 bases, and 15 bases lay in between. The germline CDR1 and CDR2 sequences are SGHVS and FQNEAQ.

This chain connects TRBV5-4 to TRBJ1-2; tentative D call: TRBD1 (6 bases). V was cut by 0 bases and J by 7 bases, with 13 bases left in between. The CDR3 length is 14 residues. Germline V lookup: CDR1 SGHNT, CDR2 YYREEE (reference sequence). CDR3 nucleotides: TGTGCCAGCAGCTTGGTGGGGAACAGGGTTGGCTACACCTTC. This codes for CASSLVGNRVGYTF.

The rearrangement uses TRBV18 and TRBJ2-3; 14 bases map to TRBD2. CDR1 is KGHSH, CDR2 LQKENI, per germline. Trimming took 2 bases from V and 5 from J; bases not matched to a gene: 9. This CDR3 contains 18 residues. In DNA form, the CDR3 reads TGTGCCAGCTCACCATTGGAGAGGACTAGCGGGAGGAAAGATACGCAGTATTTT. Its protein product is CASSPLERTSGRKDTQYF.

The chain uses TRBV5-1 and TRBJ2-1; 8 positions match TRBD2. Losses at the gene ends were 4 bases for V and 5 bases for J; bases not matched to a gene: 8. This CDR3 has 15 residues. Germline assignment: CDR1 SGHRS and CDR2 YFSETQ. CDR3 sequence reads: CASSPGTRLDNEQFF. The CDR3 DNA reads TGCGCCAGCAGCCCCGGGACTAGGCTAGACAATGAGCAGTTCTTC.

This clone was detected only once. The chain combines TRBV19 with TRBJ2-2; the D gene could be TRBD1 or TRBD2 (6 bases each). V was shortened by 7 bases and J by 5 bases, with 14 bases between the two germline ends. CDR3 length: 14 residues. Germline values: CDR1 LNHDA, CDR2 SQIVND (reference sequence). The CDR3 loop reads CASTPGAQTGELFF. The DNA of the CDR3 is TGTGCCAGTACCCCGGGGGCCCAAACCGGGGAGCTGTTTTTT.

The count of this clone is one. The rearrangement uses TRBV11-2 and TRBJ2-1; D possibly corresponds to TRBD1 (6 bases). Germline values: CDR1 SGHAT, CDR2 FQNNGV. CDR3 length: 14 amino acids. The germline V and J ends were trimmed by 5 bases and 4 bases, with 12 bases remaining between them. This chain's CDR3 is CASSTGIPYNEQFF. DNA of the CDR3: TGTGCCAGCAGCACAGGGATACCGTACAATGAGCAGTTCTTC.

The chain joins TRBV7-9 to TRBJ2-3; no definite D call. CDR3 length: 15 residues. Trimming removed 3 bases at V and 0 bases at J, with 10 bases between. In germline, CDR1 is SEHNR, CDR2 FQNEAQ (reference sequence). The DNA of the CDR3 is TGTGCCAGCAGCTTCACCCAGTACAGCACAGATACGCAGTATTTT. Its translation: CASSFTQYSTDTQYF.

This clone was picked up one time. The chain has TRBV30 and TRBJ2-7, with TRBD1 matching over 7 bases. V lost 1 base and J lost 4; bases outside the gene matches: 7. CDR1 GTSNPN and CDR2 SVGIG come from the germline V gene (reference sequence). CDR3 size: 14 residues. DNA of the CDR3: TGTGCCTGGAGTGAAGGGGGCCTATCGTACGAGCAGTACTTC. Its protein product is CAWSEGGLSYEQYF.

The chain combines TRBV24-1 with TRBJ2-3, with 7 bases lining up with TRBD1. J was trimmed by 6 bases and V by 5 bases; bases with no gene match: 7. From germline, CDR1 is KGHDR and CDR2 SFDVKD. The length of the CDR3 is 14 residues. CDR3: CATSGKGAEDTQYF. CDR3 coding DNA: TGTGCCACCAGTGGGAAGGGGGCGGAGGATACGCAGTATTTT.

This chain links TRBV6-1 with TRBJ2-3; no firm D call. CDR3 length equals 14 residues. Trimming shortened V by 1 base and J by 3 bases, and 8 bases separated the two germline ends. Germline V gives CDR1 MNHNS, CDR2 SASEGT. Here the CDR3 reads CASSEGYITDTQYF. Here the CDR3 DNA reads TGTGCCAGCAGTGAAGGCTACATAACAGATACGCAGTATTTT.

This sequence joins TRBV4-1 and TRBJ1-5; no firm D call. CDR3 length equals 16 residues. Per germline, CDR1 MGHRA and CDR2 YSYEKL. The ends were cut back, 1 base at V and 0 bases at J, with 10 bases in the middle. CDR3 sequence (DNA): TGCGCCAGCAGCCAAGCGTCAAGATTTAGCAATCAGCCCCAGCATTTT. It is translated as CASSQASRFSNQPQHF.

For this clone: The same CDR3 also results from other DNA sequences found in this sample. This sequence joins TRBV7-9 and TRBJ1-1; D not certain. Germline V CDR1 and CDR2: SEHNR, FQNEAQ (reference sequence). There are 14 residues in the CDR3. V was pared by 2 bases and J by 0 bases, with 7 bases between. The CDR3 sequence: CASSLMAVNTEAFF. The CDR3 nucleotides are TGTGCCAGCAGCTTAATGGCAGTGAACACTGAAGCTTTCTTT.